This T cell receptor (beta chain) was recorded in a study of cytomegalovirus exposure and HLA in healthy donors. Study conclusions and caveats: Per published reports, the classifier diagnosed cytomegalovirus status with high specificity and sensitivity. A later analysis appeared to link common viral pathogens to several of the most significant clusters. Presence/absence results assume similar sequencing depth per donor, which may not hold.

Per the germline V gene, CDR1 is SGHTA and CDR2 is FQGNSA. The CDR3 sequence is 13 residues long. Comments on this clone: Its antigen is still unknown. At one end the junction does not follow the germline gene, possibly because of a read error.

13 Jbeta primers and 60 Vbeta primers were used for the PCR. Method: immunoSEQ multiplex PCR; TCRdb's copy keeps in-frame clones and lacks some. The table has 130,000 to 150,000 clones, around 78% seen once. Sequenced: PBMCs. This chain links TRBV7-2 with TRBJ1-1; D gene ambiguous. The TCR was taken from a man between 35 and 55 years old in good health and CMV-seropositive. CDR3 sequence: CSSSFLWNTEAFF. CDR3 DNA sequence: TGTTCCAGCAGCTTCCTCTGGAACACTGAAGCTTTCTTT.